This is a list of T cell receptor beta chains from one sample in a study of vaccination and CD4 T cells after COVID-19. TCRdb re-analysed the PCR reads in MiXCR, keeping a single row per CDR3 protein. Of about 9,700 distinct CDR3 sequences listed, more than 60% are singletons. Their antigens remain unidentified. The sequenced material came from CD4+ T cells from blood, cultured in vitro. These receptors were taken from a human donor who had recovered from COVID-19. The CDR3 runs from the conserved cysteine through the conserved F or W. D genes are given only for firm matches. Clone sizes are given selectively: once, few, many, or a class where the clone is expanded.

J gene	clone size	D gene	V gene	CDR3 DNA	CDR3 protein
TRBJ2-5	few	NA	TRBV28	TGTGCCAGCAGTTTATACAGTATGGGGGAGACCCAGTACTTC	CASSLYSMGETQYF
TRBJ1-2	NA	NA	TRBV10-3	TGTGCCATCAGTGAGGGTCAGGCCTATGGAGGATGCACCTTC	CAISEGQAYGGCTF
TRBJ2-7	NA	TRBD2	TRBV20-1	TGCAGTGCTAGAGCCCCGGGACTAGCCCCCTACGAGCAGTACTTC	CSARAPGLAPYEQYF
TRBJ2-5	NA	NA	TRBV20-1	TGCAGTGCTACGGGTGGGCGGGGTCAAGAGACCCAGTACTTC	CSATGGRGQETQYF
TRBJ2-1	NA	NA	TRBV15	TGTGCCACCAACTCGGGGTCGGCCGCTGAGCAGTTCTTC	CATNSGSAAEQFF
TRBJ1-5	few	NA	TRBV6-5	TGTGCCAGCAGTTACTTGGGCGATCAGCCCCAGCATTTT	CASSYLGDQPQHF
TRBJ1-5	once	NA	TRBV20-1	TGCAGTGCTAGAGATCTGGGGGGTAATAGCAATCAGCCCCAGCATTTT	CSARDLGGNSNQPQHF
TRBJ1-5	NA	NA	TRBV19	TGTGCCAGTAGTATAGGCACAGGGATCCTGCCCCAGCATTTT	CASSIGTGILPQHF
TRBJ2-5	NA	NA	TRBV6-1	TGTGCCAGCAGTGAGGCGGCCGGCGGAGAGACCCAGTACTTC	CASSEAAGGETQYF
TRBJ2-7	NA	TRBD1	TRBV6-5	TGTGCCAGCAGTTACGCGACAGGGGGCTACGAGCAGTACTTC	CASSYATGGYEQYF
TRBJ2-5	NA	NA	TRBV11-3	TGTGCCAGCAGCACCTTCGGCCAAGAGACCCAGTACTTC	CASSTFGQETQYF
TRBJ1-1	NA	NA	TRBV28	TGTGCCAGCAGTTTACGGGGGCCTTTCTTT	CASSLRGPFF
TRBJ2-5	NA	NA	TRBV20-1	TGCAGTGCTAGGCCACTCCCCTCAGGACAAGAGACCCAGTACTTC	CSARPLPSGQETQYF
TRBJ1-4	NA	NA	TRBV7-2	TGTGCCAGCAGCATGGCCACAGGGATAGGTGAAAAACTGTTTTTT	CASSMATGIGEKLFF
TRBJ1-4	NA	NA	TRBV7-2	TGTGCCAGCAGCCCCCAGGGACTGAATGAAAAACTGTTTTTT	CASSPQGLNEKLFF
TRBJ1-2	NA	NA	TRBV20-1	TGCAGTGCTGTGACAGTCACTAACTATGGCTACACCTTC	CSAVTVTNYGYTF
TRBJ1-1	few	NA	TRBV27	TGTGCCAGCAGTACTGACAGTCGGAACACTGAAGCTTTCTTT	CASSTDSRNTEAFF
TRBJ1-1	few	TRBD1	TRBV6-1	TGTGCCAGCAGTACCGACAGGGTTGGGACTGAAGCTTTCTTT	CASSTDRVGTEAFF
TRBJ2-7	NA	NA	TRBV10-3	TGTGCCATCAAGGGGGGCTACGAGCAGTACTTC	CAIKGGYEQYF
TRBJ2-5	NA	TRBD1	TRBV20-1	TGCAGTGCTAGAGCCGAAGAGCAGACAGGGGGCGGGGAGACCCAGTACTTC	CSARAEEQTGGGETQYF
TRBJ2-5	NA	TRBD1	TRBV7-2	TGTGCCAGCAGCTTAGTGACGGGCGACAGGGTTCCCCTAAAGACCCAGTACTTC	CASSLVTGDRVPLKTQYF
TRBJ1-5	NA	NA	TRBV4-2	TGTGCCAGCAGCCAAGATGACGGCCGTCTATCCCCCCAGCATTTT	CASSQDDGRLSPQHF
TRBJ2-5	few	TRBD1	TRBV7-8	TGTGCCAGCACCTCAGGGGGCCAACAGGGGTGGGAGACCCAGTACTTC	CASTSGGQQGWETQYF
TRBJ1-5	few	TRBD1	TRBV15	TGTGCCACCAGCAGGACAGGGTCCAATCAGCCCCAGCATTTT	CATSRTGSNQPQHF
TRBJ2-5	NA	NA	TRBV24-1	TGTGCCACCAGTGGCGGATCGCAAGAGACCCAGTACTTC	CATSGGSQETQYF
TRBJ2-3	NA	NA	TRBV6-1	TGTGCCAGCAGTCCCAGGGATAGCACAGATACGCAGTATTTT	CASSPRDSTDTQYF
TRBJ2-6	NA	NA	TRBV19	TGTGCCAGTAGCCCCTGGTCTGGGGCCAACGTCCTGACTTTC	CASSPWSGANVLTF
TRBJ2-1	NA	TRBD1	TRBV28	TGTGCCAGCAGTTTGGCAGGACAGGGCCACAATGAGCAGTTCTTC	CASSLAGQGHNEQFF
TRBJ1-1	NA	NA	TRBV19	TGTGCCAGTAGTATCGGCACGGGTTGGAGTGGGTGGGACACTGAAGCTTTCTTT	CASSIGTGWSGWDTEAFF
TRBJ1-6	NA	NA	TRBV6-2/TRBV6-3	TGTGCCAGCACCCGGGACTATAATTCACCCCTCCACTTT	CASTRDYNSPLHF
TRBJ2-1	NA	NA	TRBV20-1	TGCAGTGCTAGAGGCCGCGGGTCCAGCTCCTACAATGAGCAGTTCTTC	CSARGRGSSSYNEQFF
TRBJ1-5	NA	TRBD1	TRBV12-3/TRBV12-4	TGTGCCAGCAGTTTACACAGGGGAGGACAGCCCCAGCATTTT	CASSLHRGGQPQHF
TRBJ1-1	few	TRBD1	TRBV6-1	TGTGCCAGCGGGGGACAGGGGGCTTTAACTGAAGCTTTCTTT	CASGGQGALTEAFF
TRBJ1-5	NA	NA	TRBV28	TGTGCCAGCAGTATCGGGACGGTTTATAGCAATCAGCCCCAGCATTTT	CASSIGTVYSNQPQHF
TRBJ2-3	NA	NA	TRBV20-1	TGCAGTGCTAGAGAGGGGACAACTAGCACAGATACGCAGTATTTT	CSAREGTTSTDTQYF
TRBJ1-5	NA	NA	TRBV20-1	TGCAGTGCTAGAGAAATAGGTAGCAATCAGCCCCAGCATTTT	CSAREIGSNQPQHF
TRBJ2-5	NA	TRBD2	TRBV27	TGTGCCAGCAGTTCGGGCGGGGGAGAGGGAGAGACCCAGTACTTC	CASSSGGGEGETQYF
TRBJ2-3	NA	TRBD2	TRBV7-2	TGTGCCAGCAGCTTAGTCCCTAGCGGGAGTCAAGATACGCAGTATTTT	CASSLVPSGSQDTQYF
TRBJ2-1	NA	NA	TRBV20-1	TGCAGTGCTAGAGGGTCCTATCCCTACAATGAGCAGTTCTTC	CSARGSYPYNEQFF
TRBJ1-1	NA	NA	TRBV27	TGTGCCAGCAGTGCCAGGATCTTGACTACGGGGAACACTGAAGCTTTCTTT	CASSARILTTGNTEAFF
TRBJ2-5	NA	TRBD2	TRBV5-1	TGCGCCAGCAGCTTGGGTTGGCCGAGCGGGGGGGCCAGTGAGACCCAGTACTTC	CASSLGWPSGGASETQYF
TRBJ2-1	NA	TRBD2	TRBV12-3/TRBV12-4	TGTGCCAGCGCGGGAGGCACCAACTTCTTC	CASAGGTNFF
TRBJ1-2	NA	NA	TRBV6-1	TGTGCCAGCAGACCCGCCGGCTATGGCTACACCTTC	CASRPAGYGYTF
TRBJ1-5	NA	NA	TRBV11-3	TGTGCCAGCAGCTTAGGTCTCGGGCAGGGTGGCAATCAGCCCCAGCATTTT	CASSLGLGQGGNQPQHF
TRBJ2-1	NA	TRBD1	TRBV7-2	TGTGCCAGCAGCTTAGGGGACAGCTCCTACAATGAGCAGTTCTTC	CASSLGDSSYNEQFF
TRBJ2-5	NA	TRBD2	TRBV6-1	TGTGCCAGCAACCAAGGGACTAGCGGGGGAGAGACCCAGTACTTC	CASNQGTSGGETQYF
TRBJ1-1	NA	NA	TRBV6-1	TGTGCCAGCAGTGCACCACAGGGAAGGAACACTGAAGCTTTCTTT	CASSAPQGRNTEAFF
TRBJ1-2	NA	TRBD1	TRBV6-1	TGTGCCAGCAACCGAAAACAGGGGTCGGGCCACACCTTC	CASNRKQGSGHTF
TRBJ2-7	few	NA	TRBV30	TGTGCCTGGAGTGTCCTGGACTCACGCGAGCAGTACTTC	CAWSVLDSREQYF